This record concerns one TCR beta chain sequence. Germline V gene data show CDR1 as PRHDT and CDR2 as FYEKMQ (reference sequence). Trimming shortened V by 1 base and J by 0 bases, and 13 bases separated the two germline ends. This CDR3 is 17 amino acids long. This entry comes from a study of cytotoxic CD8 clonotypes in ibrutinib-treated CLL. Across the whole study: Following a median roughly 12 months of treatment, with a range of 6 to 36, response samples were taken.

Method: immunoSEQ multiplex PCR; TCRdb's copy keeps in-frame clones and lacks some. The table shows around 310,000 clones, with roughly 80% occurring only once. The receptor comes from a human donor with chronic lymphocytic leukemia. The material was PBMCs, obtained before ibrutinib treatment. V is TRBV13 and J is TRBJ2-1; D is unclear. Written as DNA, the CDR3 is TGTGCCAGCAGCTTAGCAGTTACCCTAAGCTCCTACAATGAGCAGTTCTTC. This encodes CASSLAVTLSSYNEQFF.